The 22 T cell receptor beta chains below were found in one sample sequenced in a study of vaccination and CD4 T cells after COVID-19. Cultured CD4+ T cell DNA was sequenced using the Oncomine TCR Beta short-read assay. TCRdb re-called the PCR reads with MiXCR, one entry per CDR3 protein. Here the sample spans about 5,400 distinct CDR3 sequences, less than 70% being singletons. Specified treatment: roughly 10-day PBMC culture with coronavirus spike peptide pools or control peptides (ViraFEST assay). Harvesting of the unexposed donor's CD4+ T cells predated the COVID-19 pandemic (2011-2018). These receptors have no identified antigens. Input material: CD4+ T cells from blood, cultured in vitro. These receptors were obtained from a human donor in good health.

This chain links TRBV12-3 or TRBV12-4 with TRBJ2-2, with D unresolved. The CDR3 has 11 residues. Trimming removed 6 bases at V and 3 bases at J, with 2 bases between. This chain's CDR3 is CASSYTGELFF. The CDR3 region has the DNA TGTGCCAGCAGCTACACCGGGGAGCTGTTTTTT.

V usage is TRBV20-1 and J usage is TRBJ2-3, with TRBD2 matching over 14 bases. In germline, CDR1 is DFQATT, CDR2 SNEGSKA (reference sequence). The CDR3 has 19 residues. V dropped 4 bases and J dropped 3; count of bases not matched to a gene: 15. DNA of the CDR3: TGCAGTGCTATTTTACAATCCGGGACTAGCGGGAGTTCAACAGATACGCAGTATTTT. Amino acids: CSAILQSGTSGSSTDTQYF.

This sequence joins TRBV5-6 and TRBJ1-5; maybe TRBD1 (5 bases). The germline CDR1 and CDR2 sequences are SGHDT and YYEEEE. This CDR3 is 16 amino acids long. V dropped 1 base and J dropped 7 bases, with 18 bases sitting between them. DNA of the CDR3: TGTGCCAGCAGCTTGTGGGGGTCGGCTTTTCGACAGCCCCAGCATTTT. Protein product: CASSLWGSAFRQPQHF.

The chain is built from TRBV4-3 and TRBJ2-1; the D gene is possibly TRBD1 (7 bases). There are 20 residues in the CDR3. Looked up from germline, CDR1 is LGHNA and CDR2 is YSLEER. Deletions cut 1 base from V and 0 bases from J, with 22 bases between. The CDR3 region has the DNA TGCGCCAGCAGCCAAGGGAGGAGGGGGCTCGGGGTGGGCTCCTACAATGAGCAGTTCTTC. Protein: CASSQGRRGLGVGSYNEQFF.

This clonotype was picked up one time. The rearrangement links TRBV19 to TRBJ1-5; TRBD1 might be the D (5 bases). V lost 5 bases and J 0 bases, leaving 17 bases between the germline ends. The length of the CDR3 is 17 residues. Per germline, CDR1 LNHDA and CDR2 SQIVND (reference sequence). The CDR3 DNA is TGTGCCAGTAGTGCAGGAACGGGACGGAATAGCAATCAGCCCCAGCATTTT. As protein: CASSAGTGRNSNQPQHF.

This clonotype qualifies as medium-sized. The V gene is TRBV7-6, the J gene TRBJ1-3, with 8 bases that match TRBD1. CDR1 SGHVS and CDR2 FNYEAQ come from the germline V gene. Trimming took 5 bases from V and 0 from J; bases not matched to a gene: 12. The length of the CDR3 is 18 residues. The CDR3 region is CASSQDRVPPPSGNTIYF. DNA for the CDR3: TGTGCCAGCAGCCAGGACAGGGTACCACCGCCCTCTGGAAACACCATATATTTT.

The gene calls are TRBV5-1 and TRBJ1-2; D is unclear. V lost 4 bases and J lost 4, with 8 bases in between. The CDR3 has 12 amino acids. The germline V gene encodes CDR1 SGHRS and CDR2 YFSETQ. The CDR3 loop is CASSAGTYGYTF. As DNA, the CDR3 is TGCGCCAGCAGCGCCGGAACCTATGGCTACACCTTC.

The chain joins TRBV6-1 to TRBJ2-7; perhaps TRBD2 as D (5 bases). The CDR3 has 10 amino acids. Germline V gene lookup returns CDR1 MNHNS and CDR2 SASEGT. DNA for the CDR3: TGTGCAACCGGGGACTACGAGCAGTACTTC. It encodes CATGDYEQYF.

The chain joins TRBV2 to TRBJ2-5; tentatively, D is TRBD1 or TRBD2 (5 bases each). Germline CDR1 is SNHLY and CDR2 is FYNNEI. V was trimmed by 7 bases and J by 5 bases, leaving 14 bases between them. The CDR3 is 13 residues long. CDR3 in amino acids: CASNEGRRETQYF. The CDR3 DNA follows: TGTGCCAGCAACGAGGGGCGCCGGGAGACCCAGTACTTC.

This clonotype was counted only a few times. The rearrangement links TRBV24-1 to TRBJ2-5; D uncertain. Trimming removed 2 bases at V and 4 bases at J, with 10 bases between. The CDR3 contains 14 residues. Germline-derived CDR1 and CDR2 are KGHDR and SFDVKD. CDR3 protein: CATSDSRVRETQYF. The CDR3 DNA sequence: TGTGCCACCAGTGATTCTCGGGTCCGAGAGACCCAGTACTTC.

The chain carries TRBV2 and TRBJ1-5, with a possible D match to TRBD1 (5 bases). CDR3 length: 15 amino acids. V was shortened by 6 bases and J by 1 base, with 13 bases between the two germline ends. Germline loops: CDR1 SNHLY, CDR2 FYNNEI. The CDR3, as DNA: TGTGCCAGCAGGAGCAAGGGACCCAGCAATCAGCCCCAGCATTTT. Its translation: CASRSKGPSNQPQHF.

The rearrangement links TRBV6-5 to TRBJ2-3, with TRBD1 matching 8 bases. Germline trimming cut 0 bases from V and 2 bases from J; bases unmatched to any gene: 4. Germline CDR1 reads MNHEY; CDR2 reads SVGAGI. The CDR3 spans 16 residues. CDR3 sequence: CASSYSWQGATDTQYF. For the CDR3, the DNA is TGTGCCAGCAGTTACTCCTGGCAGGGGGCCACAGATACGCAGTATTTT.

The chain has TRBV20-1 and TRBJ1-2; a weak D match, TRBD1 (6 bases). The CDR3 covers 13 residues. CDR1 is DFQATT, CDR2 SNEGSKA, per germline (reference sequence). V lost 3 bases to trimming and J lost 7 bases, with 15 bases between them. The CDR3 reads CSASVAGGGGYTF. In nucleotides, the CDR3 is TGCAGTGCTAGCGTTGCGGGGGGCGGTGGCTACACCTTC.

This clonotype has a single count. The V gene is TRBV4-3, the J gene TRBJ1-2; a possible D gene is TRBD1 (6 bases). V was clipped by 2 bases and J by 4 bases, with 11 bases between them. The CDR3 sequence is 14 residues long. Germline lookup yields CDR1 LGHNA and CDR2 YSLEER. Here the CDR3 reads CASSQSRGPYGYTF. The CDR3 region has the DNA TGCGCCAGCAGCCAAAGTCGGGGGCCCTATGGCTACACCTTC.

V is TRBV21-1 and J is TRBJ2-3. TRBV21-1 is a pseudogene. The CDR3 spans 15 residues. The CDR3 DNA reads TGTGCCAGCCGAAAGCGGGGGACTAACACAGATACGCAGTATTTT. This gives the protein CASRKRGTNTDTQYF.

The V gene is TRBV27, the J gene TRBJ1-4, with D hard to call. V lost 1 base and J lost 6, with 15 bases in between. Germline V gene lookup returns CDR1 MNHEY and CDR2 SMNVEV (reference sequence). The CDR3 sequence is 16 residues long. The CDR3 DNA is TGTGCCAGCAGTTTATTAGGGAGGAGAGGCGATGAAAAACTGTTTTTT. Translation gives CASSLLGRRGDEKLFF.

This clonotype is a singleton in its sample. This chain joins TRBV30 and TRBJ2-7; D is unresolved. The V gene lost 0 bases and the J gene lost 2 bases, with 11 bases spanning the gap. The germline gives CDR1 GTSNPN, CDR2 SVGIG (reference sequence). The CDR3 is made up of 14 amino acids. The chain's CDR3 is CAWSVRPTAYEQYF. As DNA, the CDR3 is TGTGCCTGGAGTGTGCGGCCAACTGCCTACGAGCAGTACTTC.

This chain uses TRBV28 with TRBJ1-6, with D possibly being TRBD1 (6 bases). V lost 4 bases, J lost 9 bases, and 16 bases lay in between. The length of the CDR3 is 15 residues. Germline V CDR1 and CDR2: MDHEN, SYDVKM. The CDR3 spells CASSSPRGEGSPLHF. The CDR3 nucleotides are TGTGCCAGCAGTTCCCCCAGGGGCGAAGGTTCACCCCTCCACTTT. The variable domain in full, with the rest retrieved from reference TRBV28 and TRBJ1-6, is DVKVTQSSRYLVKRTGEKVFLECVQDMDHENMFWYRQDPGLGLRLIYFSYDVKMKEKGDIPEGYSVSREKKERFSLILESASTNQTSMYLCASSSPRGEGSPLHFGNGTRLTVT.

The CDR3 DNA reads TGTGCCAGCTCACCACGGACCGGGAAAACAAATAGCAATCAGCCCCAGCATTTT. This encodes CASSPRTGKTNSNQPQHF. V gene TRBV18 combines with J gene TRBJ1-5; D unresolved. CDR3 length: 18 residues. Germline CDR1 reads KGHSH; CDR2 reads LQKENI. V lost 1 base to trimming and J lost 0 bases, with 16 bases between them.

V and J are TRBV6-1 and TRBJ1-2; D not certain. The V end was cut by 8 bases, the J end by 7 bases, with 17 bases between. Germline assignment: CDR1 MNHNS and CDR2 SASEGT. CDR3 length: 13 residues. CDR3 amino acids: CASEGHEKGGYTF. CDR3 nucleotides: TGTGCCAGCGAGGGTCACGAGAAGGGTGGCTACACCTTC.

The count of this clonotype is one. This chain links TRBV7-2 with TRBJ1-6; D gene unclear. Per germline, CDR1 SGHTA and CDR2 FQGNSA. The CDR3 consists of 16 residues. V was trimmed by 1 base and J by 6 bases, leaving 13 bases between them. The CDR3 spells CASSLEGRGINSPLHF. CDR3 DNA sequence: TGTGCCAGCAGCTTAGAGGGCCGAGGGATTAATTCACCCCTCCACTTT.

The gene calls are TRBV6-2 or TRBV6-3 and TRBJ2-1; 9 nucleotides align to TRBD2. The CDR3 has 15 residues. CDR1 and CDR2 (germline): MNHEY, SVGEGT. The V and J ends lost 4 bases and 7 bases, in that order; junction bases with no gene match: 8. The CDR3 region has the DNA TGTGCCAGCAGTTTGGGGCGGGGGGGCCAGAATGAGCAGTTCTTC. Its translation: CASSLGRGGQNEQFF.